This TCR beta chain was sequenced during a study of T cells in localized non-small cell lung cancer. Points on this clone: As yet, its antigen is unknown.

Profiled with immunoSEQ multiplex PCR; TCRdb holds only in-frame clones, not every one. The profile shows roughly 27,000 clones, approximately 89% of them singletons. The germline gives CDR1 SGHAT, CDR2 FQNNGV. With 5 bases clipped from V and 3 bases from J, the junction kept 7 bases outside the gene matches. CDR3 length equals 16 residues. Study conclusions and caveats: Uninvolved adjacent lung had higher T cell clonality than tumor and all other tissues. One tumor region alone was sequenced, and heterogeneity therefore remains possible.

The chain couples TRBV11-2 to TRBJ2-3, with 11 bases identical to TRBD2. The receptor was derived from a female donor at least 60 years old with stage I lung adenocarcinoma. Here the sequenced sample was peripheral blood, taken before any cancer treatment. As DNA, the CDR3 is TGTGCCAGCAGCCCAACTAGCGGGAGTTTGACAGATACGCAGTATTTT. Its protein product is CASSPTSGSLTDTQYF.